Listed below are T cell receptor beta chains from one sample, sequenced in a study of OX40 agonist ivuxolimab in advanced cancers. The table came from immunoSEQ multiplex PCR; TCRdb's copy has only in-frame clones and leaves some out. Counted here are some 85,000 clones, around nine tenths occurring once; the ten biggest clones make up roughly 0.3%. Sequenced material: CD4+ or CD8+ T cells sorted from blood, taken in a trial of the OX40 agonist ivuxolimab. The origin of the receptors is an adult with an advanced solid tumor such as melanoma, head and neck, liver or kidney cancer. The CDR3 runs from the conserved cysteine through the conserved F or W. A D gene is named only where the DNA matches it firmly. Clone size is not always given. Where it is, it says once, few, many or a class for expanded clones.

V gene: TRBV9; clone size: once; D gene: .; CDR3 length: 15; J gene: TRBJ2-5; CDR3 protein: CASSVTDLYQETQYF; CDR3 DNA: TGTGCCAGCAGCGTGACTGACTTGTACCAAGAGACCCAGTACTTC
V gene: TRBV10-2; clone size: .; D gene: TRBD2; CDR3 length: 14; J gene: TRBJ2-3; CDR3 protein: CASRGLAGSNTQYF; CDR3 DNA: TGCGCCAGCAGGGGACTAGCGGGGTCAAATACGCAGTATTTT
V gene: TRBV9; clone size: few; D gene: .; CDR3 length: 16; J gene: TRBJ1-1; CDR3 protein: CASSVGSSNMNTEAFF; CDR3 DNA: TGTGCCAGCAGCGTAGGATCCAGTAACATGAACACTGAAGCTTTCTTT
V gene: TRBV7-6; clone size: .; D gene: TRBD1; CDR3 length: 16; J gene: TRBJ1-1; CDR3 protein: CASSHLRQGLGTEAFF; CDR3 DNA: TGTGCCAGCAGCCATTTAAGACAGGGTCTGGGGACTGAAGCTTTCTTT
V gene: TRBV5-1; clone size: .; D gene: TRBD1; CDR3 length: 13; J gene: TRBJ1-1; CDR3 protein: CASSEVTEGAAFF; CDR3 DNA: TGCGCCAGCAGCGAAGTGACGGAGGGGGCGGCTTTCTTT
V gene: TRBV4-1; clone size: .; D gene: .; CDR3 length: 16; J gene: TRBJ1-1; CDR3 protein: CASSPQAVTMNTEAFF; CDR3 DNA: TGCGCCAGCAGCCCCCAGGCTGTAACCATGAACACTGAAGCTTTCTTT
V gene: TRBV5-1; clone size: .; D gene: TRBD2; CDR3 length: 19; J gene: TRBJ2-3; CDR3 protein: CASSLASTRTSGQLDTQYF; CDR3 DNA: TGCGCCAGCAGCTTGGCCAGTACCCGGACTAGCGGCCAGTTGGATACGCAGTATTTT
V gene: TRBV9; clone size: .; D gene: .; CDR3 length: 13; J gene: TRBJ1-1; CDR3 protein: CASSVVFNTEAFF; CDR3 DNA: TGTGCCAGCAGCGTAGTGTTCAACACTGAAGCTTTCTTT
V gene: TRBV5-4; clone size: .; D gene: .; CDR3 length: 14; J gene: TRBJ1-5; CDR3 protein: CASSLGGAGQPQHF; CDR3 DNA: TGTGCCAGCAGCTTGGGGGGCGCGGGTCAGCCCCAGCATTTT
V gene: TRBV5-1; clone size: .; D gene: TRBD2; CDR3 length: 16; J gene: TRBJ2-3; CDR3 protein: CASSYLGGAGTDTQYF; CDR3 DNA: TGCGCCAGCAGCTACCTCGGGGGGGCTGGCACAGATACGCAGTATTTT
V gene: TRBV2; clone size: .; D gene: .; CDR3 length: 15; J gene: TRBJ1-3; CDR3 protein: CASRGGRISGNTIYF; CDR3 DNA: TGTGCCAGCAGAGGAGGAAGGATCTCTGGAAACACCATATATTTT
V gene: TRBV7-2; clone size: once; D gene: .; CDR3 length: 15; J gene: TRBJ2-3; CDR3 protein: CASSLVTGSTDTQYF; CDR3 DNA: TGTGCCAGCAGCTTAGTCACGGGATCCACAGATACGCAGTATTTT
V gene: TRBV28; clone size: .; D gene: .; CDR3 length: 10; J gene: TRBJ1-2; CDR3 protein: CATQTSGYTF; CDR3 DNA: TGTGCCACTCAGACGAGTGGCTACACCTTC
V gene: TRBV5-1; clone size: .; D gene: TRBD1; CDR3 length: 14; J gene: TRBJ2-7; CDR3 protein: CASSLGQGPSEQYF; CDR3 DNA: TGCGCCAGCAGCTTGGGACAGGGTCCCTCCGAGCAGTACTTC
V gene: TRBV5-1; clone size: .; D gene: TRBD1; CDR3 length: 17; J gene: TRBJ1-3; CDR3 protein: CASSPSPVGTGENTIYF; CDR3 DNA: TGCGCCAGCAGTCCTAGTCCCGTAGGGACAGGGGAAAACACCATATATTTT
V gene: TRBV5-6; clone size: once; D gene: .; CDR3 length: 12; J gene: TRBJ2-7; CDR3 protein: CASSQDSYEQYF; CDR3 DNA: TGTGCCAGCAGTCAGGACTCCTACGAGCAGTACTTC
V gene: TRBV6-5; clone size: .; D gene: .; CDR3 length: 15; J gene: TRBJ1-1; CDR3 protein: CASHDPGGTNTEAFF; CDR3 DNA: TGTGCCAGCCACGATCCTGGGGGGACGAACACTGAAGCTTTCTTT
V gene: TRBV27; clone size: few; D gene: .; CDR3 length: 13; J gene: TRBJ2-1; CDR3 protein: CASSQGLNNEQFF; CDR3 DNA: TGTGCCAGCAGTCAGGGACTGAACAATGAGCAGTTCTTC
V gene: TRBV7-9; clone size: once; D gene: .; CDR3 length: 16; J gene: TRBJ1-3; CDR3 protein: CASSLLGLRSGNTIYF; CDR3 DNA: TGTGCCAGCAGCTTACTCGGACTCCGCTCTGGAAACACCATATATTTT
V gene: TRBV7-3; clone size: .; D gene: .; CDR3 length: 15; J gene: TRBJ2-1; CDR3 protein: CASSPTGTQNNEQFF; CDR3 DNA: TGTGCCAGCAGCCCCACTGGGACCCAAAACAATGAGCAGTTCTTC
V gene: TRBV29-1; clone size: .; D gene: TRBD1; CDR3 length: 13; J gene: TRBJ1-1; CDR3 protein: CSVRTGLNTEAFF; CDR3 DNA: TGCAGCGTCCGGACAGGGCTTAACACTGAAGCTTTCTTT
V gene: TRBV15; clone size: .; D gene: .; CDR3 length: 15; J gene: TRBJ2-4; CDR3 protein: CATSRDSIAKNIQYF; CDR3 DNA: TGTGCCACCAGCAGAGATAGCATAGCCAAAAACATTCAGTACTTC
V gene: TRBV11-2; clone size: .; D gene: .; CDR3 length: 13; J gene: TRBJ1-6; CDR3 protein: CASSLGERSPLHF; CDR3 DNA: TGTGCCAGCAGCTTGGGGGAACGCTCACCCCTCCACTTT
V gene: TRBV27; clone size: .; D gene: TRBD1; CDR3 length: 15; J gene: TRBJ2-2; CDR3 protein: CASSSQGDNTGELFF; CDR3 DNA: TGTGCCAGCAGTTCTCAGGGGGATAACACCGGGGAGCTGTTTTTT
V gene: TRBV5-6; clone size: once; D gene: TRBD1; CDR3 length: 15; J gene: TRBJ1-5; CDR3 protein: CASSLAVQGWQPQHF; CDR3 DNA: TGTGCCAGCAGCTTGGCGGTACAGGGGTGGCAGCCCCAGCATTTT
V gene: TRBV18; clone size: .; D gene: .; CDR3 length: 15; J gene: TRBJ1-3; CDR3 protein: CASSPSLGAGNTIYF; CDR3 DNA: TGTGCCAGCTCCCCGTCGCTGGGCGCTGGAAACACCATATATTTT
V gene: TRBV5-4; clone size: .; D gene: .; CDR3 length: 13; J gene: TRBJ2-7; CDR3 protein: CASSPADFGEQYF; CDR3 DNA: TGTGCCAGCAGCCCCGCCGATTTCGGGGAGCAGTACTTC
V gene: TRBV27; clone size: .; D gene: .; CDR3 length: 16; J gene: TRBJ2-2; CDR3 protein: CASSLGGPMNTGELFF; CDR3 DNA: TGTGCCAGCAGTTTGGGGGGGCCCATGAACACCGGGGAGCTGTTTTTT
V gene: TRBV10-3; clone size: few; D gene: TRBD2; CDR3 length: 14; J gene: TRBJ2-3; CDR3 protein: CAIKTSGDQDTQYF; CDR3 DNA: TGTGCCATCAAGACTAGCGGGGATCAAGATACGCAGTATTTT
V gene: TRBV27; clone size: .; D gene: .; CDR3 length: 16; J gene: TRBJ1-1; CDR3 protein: CASSFVSPGVNTEAFF; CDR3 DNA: TGTGCCAGCAGTTTTGTGTCCCCAGGGGTCAACACTGAAGCTTTCTTT
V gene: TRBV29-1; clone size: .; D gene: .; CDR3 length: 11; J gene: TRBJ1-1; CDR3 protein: CSARTLNEAFF; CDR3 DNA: TGCAGCGCCCGGACTCTTAATGAAGCTTTCTTT
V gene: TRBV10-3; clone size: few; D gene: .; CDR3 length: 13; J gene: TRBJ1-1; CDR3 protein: CAIALGSNTEAFF; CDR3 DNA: TGTGCCATCGCATTAGGGTCGAACACTGAAGCTTTCTTT
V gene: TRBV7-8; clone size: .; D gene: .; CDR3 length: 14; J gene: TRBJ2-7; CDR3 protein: CASSLEAGAYEQYF; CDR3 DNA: TGTGCCAGCAGCTTAGAGGCAGGGGCCTACGAGCAGTACTTC
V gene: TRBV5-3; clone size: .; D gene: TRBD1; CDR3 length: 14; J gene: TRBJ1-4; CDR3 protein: CARSPGQGREKLFF; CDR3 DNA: TGTGCCAGAAGCCCGGGACAGGGACGCGAAAAACTGTTTTTT
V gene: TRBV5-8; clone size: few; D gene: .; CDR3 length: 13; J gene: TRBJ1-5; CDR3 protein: CASSFGDNQPQHF; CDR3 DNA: TGTGCCAGCAGCTTTGGGGACAATCAGCCCCAGCATTTT
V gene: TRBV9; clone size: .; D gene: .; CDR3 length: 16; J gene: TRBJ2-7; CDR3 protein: CASSVGVPKRGYEQYF; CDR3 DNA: TGTGCCAGCAGCGTAGGAGTCCCGAAAAGGGGTTACGAGCAGTACTTC
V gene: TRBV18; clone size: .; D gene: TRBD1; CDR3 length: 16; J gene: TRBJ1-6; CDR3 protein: CASSPLDRSINSPLHF; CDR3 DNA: TGTGCCAGCTCACCCCTGGACAGGTCAATAAATTCACCCCTCCACTTT
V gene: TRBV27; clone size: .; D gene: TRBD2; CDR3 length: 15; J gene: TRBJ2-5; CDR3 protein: CATRRAGGIGETQYF; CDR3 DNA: TGTGCCACCCGGCGAGCGGGGGGTATTGGGGAGACCCAGTACTTC
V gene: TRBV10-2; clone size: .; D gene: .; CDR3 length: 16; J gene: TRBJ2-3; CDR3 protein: CASSGGGTASTDTQYF; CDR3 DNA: TGCGCCAGCAGTGGAGGGGGGACCGCTAGCACAGATACGCAGTATTTT
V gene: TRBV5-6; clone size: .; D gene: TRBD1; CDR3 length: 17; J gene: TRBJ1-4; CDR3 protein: CASSLETGLSGNEKLFF; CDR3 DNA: TGTGCCAGCAGCTTGGAGACAGGGCTCTCGGGGAATGAAAAACTGTTTTTT
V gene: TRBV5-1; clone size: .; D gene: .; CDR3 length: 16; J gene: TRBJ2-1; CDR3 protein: CASSFLQGKSYNEQFF; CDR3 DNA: TGCGCCAGCAGTTTTCTACAGGGTAAATCCTACAATGAGCAGTTCTTC
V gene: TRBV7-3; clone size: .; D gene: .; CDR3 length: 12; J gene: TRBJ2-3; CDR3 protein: CASSLDTDTQYF; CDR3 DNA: TGTGCCAGCAGCTTGGACACAGATACGCAGTATTTT
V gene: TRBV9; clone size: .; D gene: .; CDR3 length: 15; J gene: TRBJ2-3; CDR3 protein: CASSVESPRADTQYF; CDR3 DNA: TGTGCCAGCAGCGTAGAGAGCCCCCGGGCAGATACGCAGTATTTT
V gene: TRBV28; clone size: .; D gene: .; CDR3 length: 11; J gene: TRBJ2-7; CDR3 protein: CASSLIYEQYF; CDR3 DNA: TGTGCCAGCAGTTTAATATACGAGCAGTACTTC
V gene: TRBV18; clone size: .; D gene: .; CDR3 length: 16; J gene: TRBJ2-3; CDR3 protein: CASSPWETTSPDTQYF; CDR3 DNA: TGTGCCAGCTCACCATGGGAGACTACATCCCCAGATACGCAGTATTTT
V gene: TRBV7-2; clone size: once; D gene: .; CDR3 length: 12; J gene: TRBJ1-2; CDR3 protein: CASSQLDYGYTF; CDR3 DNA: TGTGCCAGCAGCCAACTGGACTATGGCTACACCTTC
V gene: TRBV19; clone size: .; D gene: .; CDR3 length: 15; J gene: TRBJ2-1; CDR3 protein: CASSMAGVFLGEQFF; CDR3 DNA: TGTGCCAGTAGTATGGCAGGGGTCTTTCTCGGTGAGCAGTTCTTC
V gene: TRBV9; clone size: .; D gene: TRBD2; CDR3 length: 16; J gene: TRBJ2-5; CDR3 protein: CASSVNGRDHGETQYF; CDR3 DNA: TGTGCCAGCAGCGTCAACGGGAGGGATCATGGTGAGACCCAGTACTTC
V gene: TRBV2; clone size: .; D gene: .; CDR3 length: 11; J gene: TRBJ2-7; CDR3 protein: CASSRDHEQYF; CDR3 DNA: TGTGCCAGCAGTAGGGACCACGAGCAGTACTTC
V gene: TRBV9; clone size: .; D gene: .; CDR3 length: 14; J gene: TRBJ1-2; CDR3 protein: CASSVVDSRGGYTF; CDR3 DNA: TGTGCCAGCAGCGTAGTCGACAGCCGCGGTGGGTACACCTTC
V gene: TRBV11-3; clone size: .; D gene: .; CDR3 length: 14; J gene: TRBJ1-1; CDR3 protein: CASSSGFLSTEAFF; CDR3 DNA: TGTGCCAGCAGCTCAGGGTTTTTGAGCACTGAAGCTTTCTTT
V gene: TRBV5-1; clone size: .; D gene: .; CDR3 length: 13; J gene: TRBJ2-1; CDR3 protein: CASSAPLDNEQFF; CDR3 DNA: TGCGCCAGCAGCGCACCCCTAGACAATGAGCAGTTCTTC
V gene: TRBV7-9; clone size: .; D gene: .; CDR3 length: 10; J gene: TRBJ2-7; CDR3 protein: CASSLHEQYF; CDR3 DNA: TGTGCCAGCAGCTTACACGAGCAGTACTTC